Listed below are T cell receptor beta chains from one sample, sequenced in a study of blood T cell repertoires in COVID-19. Clones were sequenced by immunoSEQ multiplex PCR, and TCRdb holds only the in-frame ones, with some missing. The sample has about 53,000 clones; approximately 80% are singletons. Sequences were obtained from peripheral blood. The receptors here all came from a woman in her sixties with acute or convalescent COVID-19. Both conserved end residues are trimmed from each CDR3.

>TRBV5-1|TRBJ1-1
ASSYQGSTEAF
>TRBV18|TRBJ1-1
ASSPPQGPNTEAF
>TRBV11-2|TRBJ1-1
ASSLGQGGGTEAF
>TRBV6-2/TRBV6-3|TRBJ2-2
ASSYIAGGGNTGELF
>TRBV7-3|TRBJ1-1
ASSLNRQGEAF
>TRBV11-2|TRBJ2-3
ASSLVTGSPTQY
>TRBV4-1|TRBJ1-4
ASSQGRGGRLEKLF
>TRBV7-9|TRBJ2-7
ASSSSSPGLAEYYEQY
>TRBV27|TRBJ1-5
ASSLKIGSEQPSNGQPQH
>TRBV3-1/TRBV3-2|TRBJ2-7
ASSVGDRGREQY
>TRBV6-1|TRBJ1-3
ASSDGTDSSGNTIY
>TRBV18|TRBJ1-4
ASSPPGQGTASEKLF
>TRBV7-9|TRBJ1-1
ASSLSDTEAF
>TRBV7-9|TRBJ1-5
ASSLQGQGNQPQH
>TRBV28|TRBJ2-5
ASRTGGARETQY
>TRBV11-3|TRBJ2-2
ASSLEGGGTGELF
>TRBV19|TRBJ2-3
ASSISGAQADTQY
>TRBV5-1|TRBJ2-7
ASSLTARPQSSYEQY
>TRBV27|TRBJ1-1
ASGDSVIGSAF
>TRBV19|TRBJ2-2
ASSQGTGELF